The subject of this entry is one T cell receptor (beta chain). The CDR3 ends on some other residue instead of the conserved phenylalanine or tryptophan, so this is likely a read error. The sample comes from a study of tumor T cells in aggressive B-cell lymphoma. The V gene end was trimmed by 4 bases and the J gene end by 7 bases; junction bases not matched to a gene: 7. This CDR3 has 13 residues. Germline V CDR1 and CDR2: SGHRS, YFSETQ. Generated by immunoSEQ multiplex PCR, the TCRdb table keeps only in-frame clones and is missing some. The profile covers 9,000 or so clones, with 70% to 90% appearing a single time and less than 3.5% taken by the ten largest.

Sequencing used tumor tissue. The chain recombines TRBV5-1 with TRBJ1-1, with 7 bases identical to TRBD1. This TCR derives from an adult with diffuse large B cell lymphoma. The CDR3, as DNA: TGCGCCAGCAGCCCAGGGACAGCCAATGAAGCTTTCTCT. Its translation: CASSPGTANEAFS.